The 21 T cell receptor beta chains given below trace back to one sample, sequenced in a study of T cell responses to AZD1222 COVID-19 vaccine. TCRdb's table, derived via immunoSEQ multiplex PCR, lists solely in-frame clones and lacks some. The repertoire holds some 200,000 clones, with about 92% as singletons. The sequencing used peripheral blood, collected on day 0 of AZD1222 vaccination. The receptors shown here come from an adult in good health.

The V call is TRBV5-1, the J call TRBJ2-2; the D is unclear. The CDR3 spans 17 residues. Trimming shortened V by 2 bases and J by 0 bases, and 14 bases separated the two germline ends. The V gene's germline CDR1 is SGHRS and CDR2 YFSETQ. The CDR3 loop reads CASSLRSWTANTGELFF. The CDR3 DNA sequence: TGCGCCAGCAGCTTAAGATCGTGGACGGCGAACACCGGGGAGCTGTTTTTT.

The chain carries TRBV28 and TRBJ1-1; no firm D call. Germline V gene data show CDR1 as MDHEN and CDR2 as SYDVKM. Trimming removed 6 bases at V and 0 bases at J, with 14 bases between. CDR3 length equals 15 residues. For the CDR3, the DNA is TGTGCCAGCAGGCCCGGATCGCCCATGAACACTGAAGCTTTCTTT. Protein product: CASRPGSPMNTEAFF.

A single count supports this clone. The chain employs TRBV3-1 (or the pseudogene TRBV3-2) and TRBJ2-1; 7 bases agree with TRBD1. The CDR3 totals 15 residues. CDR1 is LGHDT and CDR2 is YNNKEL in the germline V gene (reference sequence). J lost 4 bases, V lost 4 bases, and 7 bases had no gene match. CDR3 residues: CASSPTGLGYNEQFF. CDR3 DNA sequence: TGTGCCAGCAGCCCGACAGGGCTCGGTTACAATGAGCAGTTCTTC.

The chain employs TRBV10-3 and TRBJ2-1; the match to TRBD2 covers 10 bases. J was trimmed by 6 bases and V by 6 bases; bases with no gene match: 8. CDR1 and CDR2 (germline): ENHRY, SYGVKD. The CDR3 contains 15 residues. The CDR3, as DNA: TGTGCCATCAGGTCCGGGACTAGCGACGTCAATGAGCAGTTCTTC. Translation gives CAIRSGTSDVNEQFF.

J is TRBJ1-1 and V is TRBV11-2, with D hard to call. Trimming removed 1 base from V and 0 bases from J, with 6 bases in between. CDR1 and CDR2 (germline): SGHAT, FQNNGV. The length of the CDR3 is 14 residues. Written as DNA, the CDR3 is TGTGCCAGCAGCTTAGGACACTTGAACACTGAAGCTTTCTTT. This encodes CASSLGHLNTEAFF. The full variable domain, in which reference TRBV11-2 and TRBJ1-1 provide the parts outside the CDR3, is EAGVAQSPRYKIIEKRQSVAFWCNPISGHATLYWYQQILGQGPKLLIQFQNNGVVDDSQLPKDRFSAERLKGVDSTLKIQPAKLEDSAVYLCASSLGHLNTEAFFGQGTRLTVV.

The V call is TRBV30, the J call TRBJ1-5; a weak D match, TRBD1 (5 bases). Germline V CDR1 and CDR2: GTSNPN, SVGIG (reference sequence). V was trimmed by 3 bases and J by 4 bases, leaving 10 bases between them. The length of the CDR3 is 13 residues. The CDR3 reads CAWRDGANQPQHF. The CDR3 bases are TGTGCCTGGAGGGACGGGGCTAATCAGCCCCAGCATTTT.

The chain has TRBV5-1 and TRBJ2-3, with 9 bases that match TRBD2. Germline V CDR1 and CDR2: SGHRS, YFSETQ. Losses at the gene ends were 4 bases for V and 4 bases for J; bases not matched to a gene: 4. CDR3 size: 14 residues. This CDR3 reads CASSQGTSPDTQYF. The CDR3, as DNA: TGCGCCAGCAGCCAAGGGACTAGCCCAGATACGCAGTATTTT.

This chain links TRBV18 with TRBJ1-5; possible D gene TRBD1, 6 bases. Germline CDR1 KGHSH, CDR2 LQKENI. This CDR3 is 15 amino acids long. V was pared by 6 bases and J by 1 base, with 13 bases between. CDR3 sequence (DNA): TGTGCCAGCTCGCTAGACGGGACAAGCAATCAGCCCCAGCATTTT. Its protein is CASSLDGTSNQPQHF.

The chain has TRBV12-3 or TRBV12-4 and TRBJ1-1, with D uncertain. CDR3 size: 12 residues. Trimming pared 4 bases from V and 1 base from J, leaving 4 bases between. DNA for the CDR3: TGTGCCAGCAGTTCATCGAACACTGAAGCTTTCTTT. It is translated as CASSSSNTEAFF.

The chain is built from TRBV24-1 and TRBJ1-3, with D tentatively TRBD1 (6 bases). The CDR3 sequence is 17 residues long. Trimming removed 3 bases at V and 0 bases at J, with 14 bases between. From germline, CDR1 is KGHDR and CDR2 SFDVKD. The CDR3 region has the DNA TGTGCCACCAGTGATCCCCGACAGGTCCGCTCTGGAAACACCATATATTTT. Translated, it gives CATSDPRQVRSGNTIYF.

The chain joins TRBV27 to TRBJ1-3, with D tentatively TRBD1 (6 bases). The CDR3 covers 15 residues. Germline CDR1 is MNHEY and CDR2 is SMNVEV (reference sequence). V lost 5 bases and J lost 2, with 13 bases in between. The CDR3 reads CASSLTGAPGNTIYF. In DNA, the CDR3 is TGTGCCAGCAGTCTGACAGGCGCACCTGGAAACACCATATATTTT.

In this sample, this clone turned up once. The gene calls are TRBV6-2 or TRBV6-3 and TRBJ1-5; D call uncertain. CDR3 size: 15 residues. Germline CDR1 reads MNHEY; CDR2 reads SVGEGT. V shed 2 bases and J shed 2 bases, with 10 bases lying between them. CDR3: CASSYERDGNQPQHF. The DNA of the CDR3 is TGTGCCAGCAGTTACGAGAGAGATGGCAATCAGCCCCAGCATTTT.

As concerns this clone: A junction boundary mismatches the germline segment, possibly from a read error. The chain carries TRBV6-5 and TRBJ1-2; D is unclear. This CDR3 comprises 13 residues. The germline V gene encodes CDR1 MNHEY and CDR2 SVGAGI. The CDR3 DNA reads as TGTGCCAGCAGTTACTCCGGCAGTCGTCGCTCGGCCTTC. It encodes CASSYSGSRRSAF.

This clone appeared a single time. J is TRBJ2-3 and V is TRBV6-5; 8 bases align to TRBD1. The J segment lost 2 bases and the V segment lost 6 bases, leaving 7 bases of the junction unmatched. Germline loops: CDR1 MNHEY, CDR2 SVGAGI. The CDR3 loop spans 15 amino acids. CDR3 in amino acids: CASSEGQAITDTQYF. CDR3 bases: TGTGCCAGCAGCGAGGGACAGGCCATCACAGATACGCAGTATTTT.

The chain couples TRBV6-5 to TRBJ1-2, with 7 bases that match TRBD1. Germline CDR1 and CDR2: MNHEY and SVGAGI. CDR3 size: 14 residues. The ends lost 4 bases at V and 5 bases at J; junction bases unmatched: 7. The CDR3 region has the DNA TGTGCCAGCAGTTTAGGACAGGCCCCGTATGGCTACACCTTC. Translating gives CASSLGQAPYGYTF.

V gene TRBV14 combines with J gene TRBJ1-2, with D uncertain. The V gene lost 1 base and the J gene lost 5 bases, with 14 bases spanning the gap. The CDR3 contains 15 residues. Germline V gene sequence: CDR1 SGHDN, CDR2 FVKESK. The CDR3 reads CASSQGPRTQYGYTF. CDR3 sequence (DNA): TGTGCCAGCAGCCAAGGGCCCCGGACTCAATATGGCTACACCTTC.

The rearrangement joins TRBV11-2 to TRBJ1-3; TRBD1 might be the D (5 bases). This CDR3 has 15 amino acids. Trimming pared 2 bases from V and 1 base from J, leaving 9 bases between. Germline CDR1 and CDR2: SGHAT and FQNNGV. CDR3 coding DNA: TGTGCCAGCAGCTTAACGACAGCATCTGGAAACACCATATATTTT. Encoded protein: CASSLTTASGNTIYF.

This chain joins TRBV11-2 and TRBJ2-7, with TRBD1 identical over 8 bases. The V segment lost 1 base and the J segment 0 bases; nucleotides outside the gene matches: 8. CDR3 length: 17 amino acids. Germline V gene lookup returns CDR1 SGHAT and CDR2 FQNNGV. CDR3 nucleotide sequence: TGTGCCAGCAGCTTAGGGAGGACAGGGCGAAGCTCCTACGAGCAGTACTTC. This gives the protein CASSLGRTGRSSYEQYF.

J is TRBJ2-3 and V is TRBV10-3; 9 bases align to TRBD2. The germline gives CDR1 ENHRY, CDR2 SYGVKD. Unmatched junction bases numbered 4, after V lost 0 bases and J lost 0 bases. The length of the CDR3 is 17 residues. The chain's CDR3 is CAISESIGLASTDTQYF. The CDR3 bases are TGTGCCATCAGTGAGTCGATCGGACTAGCGAGCACAGATACGCAGTATTTT.

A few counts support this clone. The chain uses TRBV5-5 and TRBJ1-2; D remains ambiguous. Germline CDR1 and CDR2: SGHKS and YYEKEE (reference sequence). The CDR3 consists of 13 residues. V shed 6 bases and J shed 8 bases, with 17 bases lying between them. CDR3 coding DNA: TGTGCCAGCACCGGGGAGGGAGTGGCAGGCTACACCTTC. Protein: CASTGEGVAGYTF.

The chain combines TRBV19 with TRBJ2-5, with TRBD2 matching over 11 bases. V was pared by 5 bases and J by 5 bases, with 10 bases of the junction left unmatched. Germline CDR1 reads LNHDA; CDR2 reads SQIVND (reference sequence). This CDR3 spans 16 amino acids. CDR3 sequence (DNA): TGTGCCAGTAGTTGGAGTAGCGGGGGGGCCGTGGAGACCCAGTACTTC. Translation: CASSWSSGGAVETQYF.